This entry lists 13 T cell receptor beta chains sequenced from one sample in a study of glioma-infiltrating T cells after dendritic cell vaccination. Sequenced by immunoSEQ multiplex PCR; TCRdb stores in-frame clones only, minus some. This repertoire shows roughly 98,000 clones, 70% to 90% found once; its top ten account for approximately 14%. The sequences come from blood, collected before dendritic cell vaccination. Source of these receptors: a human donor with glioblastoma.

The gene calls are TRBV9 and TRBJ1-1, with 7 nucleotides matching TRBD1. Germline loops: CDR1 SGDLS, CDR2 YYNGEE. The CDR3 spans 12 residues. V lost 3 bases, J lost 11 bases, and 7 bases stayed unmatched. CDR3 coding DNA: TGTGCCAGCAGCGACCGACAGGGTAGGGCTTTCTTT. This sequence encodes CASSDRQGRAFF.

V usage is TRBV27 and J usage is TRBJ2-1; D is undetermined. With 2 bases removed from V and 10 bases from J, the gap between germline ends came to 9 bases. The germline V gene encodes CDR1 MNHEY and CDR2 SMNVEV (reference sequence). The CDR3 is 12 residues long. The CDR3 region is CASSLVRNEQFF. The CDR3 bases are TGTGCCAGCAGTTTAGTCAGGAACGAGCAGTTCTTC.

DNA of the CDR3: TGTGCCAGTCGACAGGGCACCTATGGCTACACCTTC. Its protein is CASRQGTYGYTF. The chain carries TRBV6-5 and TRBJ1-2, with 7 nucleotides matching TRBD1. Trimming took 9 bases from V and 4 from J; bases not matched to a gene: 5. This CDR3 comprises 12 residues. CDR1 is MNHEY, CDR2 SVGAGI, per germline.

This rearrangement joins TRBV30 to TRBJ2-3, with D perhaps matching TRBD2 (7 bases). The CDR3 totals 12 residues. Germline lookup yields CDR1 GTSNPN and CDR2 SVGIG (reference sequence). This chain's CDR3 is CAEGGGTDTQYF. The CDR3 coding sequence is TGTGCTGAGGGGGGGGGCACAGATACGCAGTATTTT.

The chain is built from TRBV6-5 and TRBJ2-7; TRBD2 matches 9 bases. The CDR3 consists of 15 residues. CDR1 is MNHEY and CDR2 is SVGAGI in the germline V gene. Trimming removed 6 bases from V and 3 bases from J; junction bases left unmatched: 9. CDR3 sequence: CASSPGTSRGYEQYF. The CDR3 DNA is TGTGCCAGCAGCCCCGGGACTAGCCGGGGCTACGAGCAGTACTTC.

The chain carries TRBV6-1 and TRBJ2-5, with 11 bases lining up with TRBD2. This CDR3 contains 18 residues. Germline trimming cut 0 bases from V and 1 base from J; bases unmatched to any gene: 7. Germline V lookup: CDR1 MNHNS, CDR2 SASEGT. CDR3 nucleotides: TGTGCCAGCAGTGAAGCGCTTTTACTAGCGGGGGCCCAAGAGACCCAGTACTTC. Amino acids: CASSEALLLAGAQETQYF.

The chain joins TRBV19 to TRBJ2-3; 7 bases fit TRBD2. The germline gives CDR1 LNHDA, CDR2 SQIVND (reference sequence). The CDR3 is 16 residues long. Losses at the gene ends were 4 bases for V and 4 bases for J; bases not matched to a gene: 11. Here the CDR3 DNA reads TGTGCCAGTAGTACCCGGGCCCTGGGAGGGGCAGATACGCAGTATTTT. Translated: CASSTRALGGADTQYF. Full variable domain (remainder filled in from reference TRBV19 and TRBJ2-3): DGGITQSPKYLFRKEGQNVTLSCEQNLNHDAMYWYRQDPGQGLRLIYYSQIVNDFQKGDIAEGYSVSREKKESFPLTVTSAQKNPTAFYLCASSTRALGGADTQYFGPGTRLTVL.

A remark on this clone: The sample carries other DNA sequences with the same CDR3. The rearrangement links TRBV18 to TRBJ1-1, with 9 bases identical to TRBD1. The CDR3 sequence is 13 residues long. V dropped 2 bases and J dropped 6; count of bases not matched to a gene: 1. Germline CDR1 reads KGHSH; CDR2 reads LQKENI. This CDR3 is CASSPTGGPEAFF. In DNA, the CDR3 is TGTGCCAGCTCACCAACAGGGGGCCCTGAAGCTTTCTTT.

This chain connects TRBV7-2 to TRBJ2-3, with TRBD2 matching over 9 bases. The CDR3 is 15 amino acids. After removal of 1 base from V and 8 bases from J, the junction contained 7 bases not matched to a gene. The germline gives CDR1 SGHTA, CDR2 FQGNSA. Written as DNA, the CDR3 is TGTGCCAGCAGCTTAGAGTATGGCGGGGGGGCTACGCAGTATTTT. It encodes CASSLEYGGGATQYF.

The J gene is TRBJ2-3, the V gene TRBV9, with 7 positions matching TRBD2. Per the germline V gene, CDR1 is SGDLS and CDR2 is YYNGEE. V lost 3 bases, J lost 4 bases, and 8 bases stayed unmatched. The CDR3 runs to 15 residues. The CDR3 sequence: CASSGVAGKADTQYF. The CDR3 DNA is TGTGCCAGCAGCGGGGTAGCGGGCAAAGCAGATACGCAGTATTTT.

The V gene is TRBV7-2, the J gene TRBJ2-3; possibly TRBD1 for D (5 bases). The germline CDR1 and CDR2 sequences are SGHTA and FQGNSA. The CDR3 runs 15 residues. Trimming removed 5 bases at V and 2 bases at J, with 14 bases between. CDR3 amino acids: CASSQRTLYTDTQYF. The DNA for the CDR3 is TGTGCCAGCAGCCAAAGGACACTTTACACAGATACGCAGTATTTT.

The V gene is TRBV2, the J gene TRBJ2-4; 9 positions match TRBD1. Trimming at V came to 7 bases and at J to 8 bases, leaving 9 bases not matched to a gene. CDR1 and CDR2 from the germline V gene are SNHLY and FYNNEI. This CDR3 has 14 amino acids. The CDR3 region is CASNTRDRVDIQYF. As DNA, the CDR3 is TGTGCCAGCAATACCCGGGACAGGGTGGACATTCAGTACTTC.

The chain recombines TRBV5-4 with TRBJ1-2, with a tentative D call TRBD1 (5 bases). The CDR3 consists of 15 residues. The V gene lost 0 bases and the J gene lost 3 bases, with 12 bases spanning the gap. CDR1 SGHNT and CDR2 YYREEE come from the germline V gene (reference sequence). The CDR3: CASSLGAGLDYGYTF. CDR3 in DNA: TGTGCCAGCAGCTTGGGAGCAGGGCTCGACTATGGCTACACCTTC.